The following is a TCR beta chain sequence with its context. Some clones are missing from TCRdb's copy, which holds only in-frame ones; the method was immunoSEQ multiplex PCR. The table has roughly 150,000 clones, approximately 90% seen once; the top ten hold around 0.7%. CDR1 is MGHDK and CDR2 is SYGVNS in the germline V gene. The CDR3 is 13 amino acids. The germline V and J ends were trimmed by 8 bases and 2 bases, with 12 bases remaining between them. The source of the sample is a study of cytomegalovirus exposure and HLA in healthy donors. Sequencing used PBMCs. The chain couples TRBV25-1 to TRBJ1-2; tentative D call: TRBD1 (5 bases). The sequence came from a man between 18 and 29 years old in good health and CMV-seronegative. Written as DNA, the CDR3 is TGTGCCAGCGGCGGGAGGGGAAACTATGGCTACACCTTC. Its protein is CASGGRGNYGYTF.